This T cell receptor (beta chain) emerged from a study of T-cell memory formation after mild COVID-19. The study's findings and limits: Day 15 to 85 contracting clones showed balanced CD4/CD8; day 15 to 37 expanders favored CD4+.

Deletions cut 4 bases from V and 5 bases from J, with 11 bases between. CDR3 length: 13 amino acids. The germline V gene has CDR1 LGHNA and CDR2 YNFKEQ. As for this clonotype: The antigen is unknown.

One entry per CDR3 protein, called by TCRdb with MiXCR from the 5' RACE reads. This repertoire shows about 410,000 distinct CDR3 sequences, less than 25% found once; its top ten account for about 12%. The sequenced sample was PBMCs or a T cell subset sorted from them (not recorded which). The chain combines TRBV4-2 with TRBJ2-5; D uncertain. This receptor was identified in an adult woman who had mild COVID-19 (a few samples of this study predate the infection). Cell type and time point are not known. The CDR3 DNA reads as TGTGCCAGCAGCCCTAGTCACCTGGAGACCCAGTACTTC. Encoded protein: CASSPSHLETQYF.